One T cell receptor (beta chain) is described in this entry. Participant-given clinical history determined each cohort assignment. This sample stems from a study of blood T cell repertoires in COVID-19. The CDR3 sequence is 13 residues long. Germline-derived CDR1 and CDR2 are SGHNT and YYREEE (reference sequence). The V gene lost 1 base and the J gene lost 4 bases, with 7 bases spanning the gap. Generated by immunoSEQ multiplex PCR, the TCRdb table keeps only in-frame clones and is missing some. The table has about 460,000 clones, 80% to 90% seen once. J is TRBJ2-3 and V is TRBV5-4, with D hard to call. The material sequenced was PBMCs or T cells enriched from blood (not recorded which). The clonotype comes from an older woman who had recovered from COVID-19. CDR3 amino acids: CASSLSVPDTQYF. CDR3 nucleotide sequence: TGTGCCAGCAGCTTGTCGGTGCCAGATACGCAGTATTTT.